This T cell receptor beta chain appears in the sequencing data of a study of cytomegalovirus exposure and HLA in healthy donors. The overall study: As released early, the data held 75 million to 90 million unique TCRs from HLA-typed donors.

13 Jbeta primers and 60 Vbeta primers were used for the PCR. Clones were sequenced by immunoSEQ multiplex PCR, and TCRdb holds only the in-frame ones, with some missing. This sample yields around 130,000 clones, of which approximately 85% are seen a single time; 11% belongs to the top ten. With respect to this clone: Antigen specificity is unknown.

Study observations and caveats: In a later analysis, a missense DCLRE1C variant was linked to TCR beta V- and J-gene trimming. It was 150 to 200 TCR beta chains that were listed as cytomegalovirus-associated. A previous analysis found most TCR beta V segments productive roughly 87% or roughly 30% of the time.

Germline V gene lookup returns CDR1 SGDLS and CDR2 YYNGEE. There are 18 residues in the CDR3. Trimming cost V 4 bases and J 7 bases; bases outside gene matches: 12. The material sequenced was PBMCs. This sequence joins TRBV9 and TRBJ2-1; 15 nucleotides agree with TRBD2. This TCR derives from a male donor in good health and CMV-seropositive. The DNA for the CDR3 is TGTGCCAGCAGCCCACGGACTAGCGGGAGGGCCCTGGGAAATGAGCAGTTCTTC. Protein sequence: CASSPRTSGRALGNEQFF.